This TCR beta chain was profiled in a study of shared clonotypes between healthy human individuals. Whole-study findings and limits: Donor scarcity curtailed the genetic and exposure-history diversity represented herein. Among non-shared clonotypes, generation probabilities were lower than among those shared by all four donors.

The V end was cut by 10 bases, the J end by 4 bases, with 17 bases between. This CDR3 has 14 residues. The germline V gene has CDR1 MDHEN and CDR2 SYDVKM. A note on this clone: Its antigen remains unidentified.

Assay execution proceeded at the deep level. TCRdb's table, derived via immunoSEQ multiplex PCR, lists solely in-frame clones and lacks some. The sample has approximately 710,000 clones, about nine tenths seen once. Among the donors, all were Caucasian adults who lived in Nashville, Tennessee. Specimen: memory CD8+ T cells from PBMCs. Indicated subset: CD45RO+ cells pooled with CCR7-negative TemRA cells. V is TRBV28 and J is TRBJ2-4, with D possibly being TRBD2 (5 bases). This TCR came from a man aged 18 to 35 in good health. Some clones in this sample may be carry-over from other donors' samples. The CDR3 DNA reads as TGTGCCACCGAACGAGGGAGCGGAAAAAACATTCAGTACTTC. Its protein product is CATERGSGKNIQYF.